The entry below gives a single T cell receptor beta chain sequence along with its context. These data come from a study of T cells expressing NK-cell markers. About the study: From sorted CD3+CD56+NKG2C+, CD3+CD56+NKG2C- and CD3+CD56-NKG2C+ T cells came the TCR beta repertoires.

5'RACE template switching with UMIs generated TCR beta cDNA. TCRdb derives one entry per CDR3 protein from the 5' RACE reads, leaving out DNA. This specimen shows approximately 440,000 distinct CDR3 sequences; the ten leading clones hold under 1.5%. This sequence was found in a woman aged 45-59 years in good health. Sequenced: blood T cells: a sorted CD56 or NKG2C T cell subset, CD4+ or CD8+ T cells, or bulk PBMC T cells (not recorded which).

The CDR3 protein is CASGSRDFKGTGELFF. The chain couples TRBV12-5 to TRBJ2-2; TCRdb's D gene call, TRBD1, goes unchecked for lack of DNA. The length of the CDR3 is 16 residues. CDR1 is LGHNT and CDR2 is FRNRAP in the germline V gene.